Listed here are 23 T cell receptor beta chains from one sample, sequenced in a study of shared clonotypes between healthy human individuals (dated by TCRdb to 2018 to 2020). The method was the immunoSEQ multiplex PCR assay. TCRdb took over this immuneACCESS table, retaining in-frame rearrangements with V and J assigned. Such tables are incomplete; in checked studies, under half of the missing clones stem from an unresolved V gene, and the remainder is unexplained. This sample comprises 1,500,000 or so clones, approximately 98.5% of them detected only once. Of the sample, approximately 0.38% is held by the ten largest clones. Material for sequencing was naive CD4+ T cells sorted from blood. The cell subset or site label for this specimen denotes: CD45RA+ positively selected. Every receptor here comes from a man aged 30-40 years in good health.

The rearrangement uses TRBV5-4 and TRBJ2-7; the D call may be TRBD1 or TRBD2 (5 bases each). The germline V gene has CDR1 SGHNT and CDR2 YYREEE (reference sequence). Trimming removed 4 bases from V and 3 bases from J, with 17 bases in between. The CDR3 is made up of 15 amino acids. The CDR3 region has the DNA TGTGCCAGCAGCACAACCCCCGGGGCGGACTACGAGCAGTACTTC. As protein: CASSTTPGADYEQYF.

V usage is TRBV9 and J usage is TRBJ2-7; 8 nucleotides align to TRBD1. The V gene end was trimmed by 0 bases and the J gene end by 2 bases; junction bases not matched to a gene: 4. Per the germline V gene, CDR1 is SGDLS and CDR2 is YYNGEE. This CDR3 spans 15 amino acids. DNA of the CDR3: TGTGCCAGCAGCGTAGATGTCAGGGGGCCCTACGAGCAGTACTTC. As protein: CASSVDVRGPYEQYF.

In the case of this clone: The junction and the germline gene differ at one end; a read error may be behind it. The chain employs TRBV25-1 and TRBJ2-7, with unresolved D. The CDR3 has 11 residues. The germline CDR1 and CDR2 sequences are MGHDK and SYGVNS. DNA of the CDR3: TGTGCCAGCAGTGAATCCTCCGAGCAGTACTTC. Protein product: CASSESSEQYF.

The rearrangement joins TRBV28 to TRBJ1-4; 7 positions match TRBD1. The length of the CDR3 is 14 residues. Per germline, CDR1 MDHEN and CDR2 SYDVKM. The J segment lost 4 bases and the V segment lost 11 bases, leaving 10 bases of the junction unmatched. The chain's CDR3 is CAANRDSLNEKLFF. The DNA of the CDR3 is TGTGCCGCAAACCGGGACAGCCTTAATGAAAAACTGTTTTTT.

This chain links TRBV18 with TRBJ2-1; TRBD2 matches 7 bases. Trimming cost V 3 bases and J 0 bases; bases outside gene matches: 5. The CDR3 loop spans 16 amino acids. Germline loops: CDR1 KGHSH, CDR2 LQKENI. The CDR3 sequence is CASSPPQRGSYNEQFF. The CDR3 nucleotides read TGTGCCAGCTCACCCCCTCAGCGGGGCTCCTACAATGAGCAGTTCTTC.

The CDR3 bases are TGTGCCAGCAGCTTACGCGGGAACACCGGGGAGCTGTTTTTT. Its translation: CASSLRGNTGELFF. The V call is TRBV11-2, the J call TRBJ2-2, with unresolved D. The CDR3 is made up of 14 amino acids. CDR1 is SGHAT and CDR2 is FQNNGV in the germline V gene. V lost 2 bases and J lost 1, with 5 bases in between.

The gene calls are TRBV19 and TRBJ2-7; tentative D call: TRBD2 (5 bases). The CDR3 loop spans 15 amino acids. Trimming cost V 4 bases and J 2 bases, with 15 bases left between them. From germline, CDR1 is LNHDA and CDR2 SQIVND (reference sequence). The CDR3: CASSNRVLGPYEQYF. The CDR3 nucleotides are TGTGCCAGTAGTAATCGGGTACTAGGACCCTACGAGCAGTACTTC.

The V gene is TRBV6-1, the J gene TRBJ2-7; D possibly corresponds to TRBD2 (6 bases). Between the trimmed V and J ends, which lost 5 bases and 1 base, there was a span of 12 bases. The CDR3 extends over 14 amino acids. Germline CDR1 MNHNS, CDR2 SASEGT. The CDR3: CASSTTGGSYEQYF. DNA of the CDR3: TGTGCCAGCAGTACGACCGGAGGGTCCTACGAGCAGTACTTC.

This chain uses TRBV7-2 with TRBJ2-1, with TRBD2 identical over 9 bases. The length of the CDR3 is 15 residues. Losses at the gene ends were 5 bases for V and 2 bases for J; bases not matched to a gene: 4. Germline loops: CDR1 SGHTA, CDR2 FQGNSA. This CDR3 reads CASSTRTSAYNEQFF. As DNA, the CDR3 is TGTGCCAGCAGCACTCGGACTAGCGCCTACAATGAGCAGTTCTTC.

This chain links TRBV5-1 with TRBJ1-1; tentative D call: TRBD1 (5 bases). The CDR3 covers 14 residues. V dropped 5 bases and J dropped 2 bases, with 13 bases sitting between them. The germline gives CDR1 SGHRS, CDR2 YFSETQ. The DNA of the CDR3 is TGCGCCAGCAGTCCTTTGACAGCTAACACTGAAGCTTTCTTT. Its translation: CASSPLTANTEAFF. The whole variable domain, remainder taken from reference TRBV5-1 and TRBJ1-1, is KAGVTQTPRYLIKTRGQQVTLSCSPISGHRSVSWYQQTPGQGLQFLFEYFSETQRNKGNFPGRFSGRQFSNSRSEMNVSTLELGDSALYLCASSPLTANTEAFFGQGTRLTVV.

The rearrangement links TRBV11-2 to TRBJ2-7, with unresolved D. V was pared by 2 bases and J by 2 bases, with 13 bases between. The CDR3 loop spans 15 amino acids. CDR1 and CDR2 from the germline V gene are SGHAT and FQNNGV. For the CDR3, the DNA is TGTGCCAGCAGCTTATGGGCAGCCATAGCCTACGAGCAGTACTTC. Translated: CASSLWAAIAYEQYF.

V gene TRBV5-1 combines with J gene TRBJ1-1; 7 nucleotides line up with TRBD1. Trimming at V came to 2 bases and at J to 4 bases, leaving 11 bases not matched to a gene. The CDR3 runs 16 residues. From germline, CDR1 is SGHRS and CDR2 YFSETQ. CDR3 nucleotide sequence: TGCGCCAGCAGCTTTACCCTTGACAGGGCCGGCACTGAAGCTTTCTTT. This gives the protein CASSFTLDRAGTEAFF.

The chain combines TRBV7-2 with TRBJ1-2; 7 bases fit TRBD1. This CDR3 is 16 amino acids long. V shed 5 bases, J shed 3 bases, and the junction held 12 bases outside the gene matches. The germline gives CDR1 SGHTA, CDR2 FQGNSA. For the CDR3, the DNA is TGTGCCAGCAGCCCCCGACAGGGCGGGAGGGACTATGGCTACACCTTC. Protein product: CASSPRQGGRDYGYTF. Based on the CDR3 plus reference TRBV7-2 and TRBJ1-2, the full variable domain is GAGVSQSPSNKVTEKGKDVELRCDPISGHTALYWYRQSLGQGLEFLIYFQGNSAPDKSGLPSDRFSAERTGGSVSTLTIQRTQQEDSAVYLCASSPRQGGRDYGYTFGSGTRLTVV.

The chain recombines TRBV7-3 with TRBJ2-7; D gene uncertain. Germline lookup yields CDR1 SGHTA and CDR2 FQGTGA. V was clipped by 1 base and J by 6 bases, with 16 bases between them. This CDR3 spans 15 amino acids. The CDR3 nucleotides read TGTGCCAGCAGCTTAAACCTCTGGACCTTACGCGAGCAGTACTTC. Translated: CASSLNLWTLREQYF. Full variable domain (outside the CDR3, taken from reference TRBV7-3 and TRBJ2-7): GAGVSQTPSNKVTEKGKYVELRCDPISGHTALYWYRQSLGQGPEFLIYFQGTGAADDSGLPNDRFFAVRPEGSVSTLKIQRTERGDSAVYLCASSLNLWTLREQYFGPGTRLTVT.

V and J are TRBV7-6 and TRBJ1-1; no firm D call. The CDR3 sequence is 13 residues long. V lost 1 base and J lost 8, with 11 bases in between. CDR1 and CDR2 (germline): SGHVS, FNYEAQ. For the CDR3, the DNA is TGTGCCAGCAGCTTAGGGAATACGAGAGAAGCTTTCTTT. Its protein product is CASSLGNTREAFF.

CDR3 bases: TGTGCCAGCAGCTTGGGCCGCACAGGGGTAGACCAGCCCCAGCATTTT. Encoded protein: CASSLGRTGVDQPQHF. V gene TRBV5-5 combines with J gene TRBJ1-5; 7 positions agree with TRBD1. Germline CDR1 reads SGHKS; CDR2 reads YYEKEE (reference sequence). J was trimmed by 7 bases and V by 0 bases; bases with no gene match: 10. This CDR3 is built from 16 residues.

This clone was recorded only once. The chain is built from TRBV5-6 and TRBJ1-4, with 8 bases fitting TRBD1. The CDR3 covers 14 residues. The ends lost 0 bases at V and 14 bases at J; junction bases unmatched: 9. The germline gives CDR1 SGHDT, CDR2 YYEEEE. In nucleotides, the CDR3 is TGTGCCAGCAGCTTGGCCGACAGGGGTCGATATCTGTTTTTT. This codes for CASSLADRGRYLFF.

The chain is built from TRBV28 and TRBJ1-5, with a weak D call TRBD1 (5 bases). CDR3 length equals 14 residues. With 3 bases removed from V and 4 bases from J, the gap between germline ends came to 10 bases. Germline assignment: CDR1 MDHEN and CDR2 SYDVKM. Here the CDR3 DNA reads TGTGCCAGCAGTTTGGTGGGACGGAATCAGCCCCAGCATTTT. It is translated as CASSLVGRNQPQHF.

This clone showed up just once. This CDR3 is CASSFRASGTEQFF. The CDR3 DNA is TGTGCCAGCAGTTTTAGAGCTAGCGGGACTGAGCAGTTCTTC. The rearrangement joins TRBV6-5 to TRBJ2-1, with TRBD2 identical over 9 bases. The CDR3 extends over 14 amino acids. V dropped 4 bases and J dropped 9; count of bases not matched to a gene: 7. The germline CDR1 and CDR2 sequences are MNHEY and SVGAGI.

J is TRBJ2-2 and V is TRBV5-1; D is undetermined. This CDR3 region has 13 residues. Trimming left V 2 bases short and J 5 bases short, with 7 bases between. CDR1 is SGHRS and CDR2 is YFSETQ in the germline V gene. The CDR3 DNA reads as TGCGCCAGCAGCTTTATGAGGACCGGGGAGCTGTTTTTT. The encoded protein is CASSFMRTGELFF.

V and J are TRBV2 and TRBJ2-5; D is possibly TRBD1 or TRBD2 (5 bases each). Germline V gene lookup returns CDR1 SNHLY and CDR2 FYNNEI. V was shortened by 8 bases and J by 2 bases, with 15 bases between the two germline ends. The CDR3 loop spans 14 amino acids. CDR3: CASGGRLPQETQYF. The CDR3 nucleotides are TGTGCCAGCGGGGGTCGGCTGCCGCAAGAGACCCAGTACTTC.

The chain uses TRBV19 and TRBJ2-1; 14 bases line up with TRBD2. The germline V gene encodes CDR1 LNHDA and CDR2 SQIVND (reference sequence). This CDR3 region has 16 residues. With V trimmed by 4 bases and J by 2 bases, 1 base remained unmatched. CDR3 sequence (DNA): TGTGCCAGTAGTAAGACTAGCGGGAGGGCCTACAATGAGCAGTTCTTC. It translates to CASSKTSGRAYNEQFF.

In the case of this clone: The junction does not match germline at one end; this may be a read error. This chain connects TRBV5-1 to TRBJ2-2; D remains unclear. Germline CDR1 SGHRS, CDR2 YFSETQ. This CDR3 has 12 residues. The DNA for the CDR3 is TGCGCCAGCGGCTTGGAAGCCGGGGAGCTGTTTTTT. It codes for CASGLEAGELFF.